This T cell receptor beta chain was recorded in a study of OX40 agonist ivuxolimab in advanced cancers. Study as a whole: Treatment received earlier with anti-PD-1, anti-PD-L1 or anti-CTLA-4 agents was allowed, and around 40% had some. Study conclusions and caveats: Partial responders treated at 0.1-3.0 mg/kg exhibited clonal expansion among the lowest measured. Expanded clones tended on average to be more numerous among CD8+ T cells than CD4+. Expanded peripheral T-cell antigen specificity went undetermined.

Using immunoSEQ multiplex PCR, the repertoire was profiled, and TCRdb retains in-frame clones only, with some absent. The table has 48,000 or so clones, about 81% seen once. Germline V gene data show CDR1 as WNHNN and CDR2 as SYGVQD (reference sequence). V was trimmed by 0 bases and J by 4 bases, leaving 9 bases between them. This CDR3 is built from 14 residues. This clone showed up just once. Its specificity is unknown. This CDR3 is also generated by other DNA sequences in the sample. The V and J genes are TRBV10-1 and TRBJ1-1; D perhaps matches TRBD1 (5 bases). This receptor was identified in an adult with an advanced solid tumor such as melanoma, head and neck, liver or kidney cancer. The sample here was CD4+ or CD8+ T cells sorted from blood, taken in a trial of the OX40 agonist ivuxolimab. The DNA of the CDR3 is TGCGCCAGCAGTGAGTCGTTACAGGCCACTGAAGCTTTCTTT. Its translation: CASSESLQATEAFF.